A single T cell receptor beta chain is shown here with its context. This CDR3 contains 16 residues. Germline lookup yields CDR1 LGHDT and CDR2 YNNKEL (reference sequence). V gave up 1 base and J gave up 2 bases; unmatched junction bases: 4. Original analysis: Nucleated cell counts were estimated from reference gene primer amplification. Libraries were prepared by immunoSEQ multiplex PCR; TCRdb keeps only in-frame clonotypes and omits some of them. V, J and clone size reflect that table, while D and trimming were determined from the DNA. This table has approximately 50,000 clones, less than 85% appearing once. The data are from a study of blood T cell repertoires in COVID-19. Study background: The United States, Italy and Spain were the sources of the acute and convalescent COVID-19 samples. Sample material is recorded as cDNA or gDNA derived from T cells, B-cell-depleted T cells, or PBMCs.

The chain employs TRBV3-1 (or the pseudogene TRBV3-2) and TRBJ2-3, with 9 bases aligning to TRBD2. Sequenced: peripheral blood. The receptor was isolated from a human donor in a cohort sampled during active COVID-19. CDR3 nucleotides: TGTGCCAGCAGCCAAGCGGGACTAGCAGACACAGATACGCAGTATTTT. Its translation is CASSQAGLADTDTQYF.